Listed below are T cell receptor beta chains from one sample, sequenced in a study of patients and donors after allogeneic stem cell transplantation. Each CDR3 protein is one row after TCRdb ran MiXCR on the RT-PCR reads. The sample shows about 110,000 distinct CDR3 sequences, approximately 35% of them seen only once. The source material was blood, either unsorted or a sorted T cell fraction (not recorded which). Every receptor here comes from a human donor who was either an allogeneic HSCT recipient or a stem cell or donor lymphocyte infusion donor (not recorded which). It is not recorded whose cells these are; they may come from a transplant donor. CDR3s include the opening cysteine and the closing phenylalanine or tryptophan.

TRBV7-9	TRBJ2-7	CASSPPGVYEQYF
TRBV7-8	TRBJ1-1	CASSTRDTEAFF
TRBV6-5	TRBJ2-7	CASSYDTHLEKQYF
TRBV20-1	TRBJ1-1	CSARQTVNTEAFF
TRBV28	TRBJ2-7	CASSFRWESPYEQYF
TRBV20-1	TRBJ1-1	CSARGRLSSNEAFF
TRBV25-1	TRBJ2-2	CASSEFGRFTGELFF
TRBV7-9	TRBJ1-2	CASSLSALTGGYTF
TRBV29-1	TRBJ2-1	CSVGRGLYTEQFF
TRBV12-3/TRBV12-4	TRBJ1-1	CASSFRQPLNTEAFF
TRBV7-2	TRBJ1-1	CASSLRQGTNTEAFF
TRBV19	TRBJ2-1	CASRDIGIGSKNEQFF
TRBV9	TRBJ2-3	CASSVVSADTQYF
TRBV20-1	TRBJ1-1	CSAPVQGFAEAFF
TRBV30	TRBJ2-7	CAWSGGGYEQYF
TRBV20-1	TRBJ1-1	CSARDRGAEAFF
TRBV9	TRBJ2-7	CASSVTSGTYEQYF
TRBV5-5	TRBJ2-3	CASSFGQGRTDTQYF
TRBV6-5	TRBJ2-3	CASSYSKVSSTDTQYF
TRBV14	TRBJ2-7	CASSQPPYEQYF
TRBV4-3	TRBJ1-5	CASSQDRLQPQHF
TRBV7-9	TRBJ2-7	CASSSQVYEQYF
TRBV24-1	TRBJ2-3	CATSEGPSTDTQYF
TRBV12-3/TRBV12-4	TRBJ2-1	CASRTFRTGHNEQFF
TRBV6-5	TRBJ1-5	CASTPGQGQPQHF
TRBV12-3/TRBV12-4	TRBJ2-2	CASTMGTGELFF
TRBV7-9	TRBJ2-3	CASSSGTSGRRSDTQYF